A selection of T cell receptor delta chains follows, all from one sample in a study of Vγ9Vδ2 T cells in congenital toxoplasmosis. TCRdb made new clone calls on the reads using CATT. The sample includes around 620 delta-chain clones, 7.5% to 8% of them seen just once. The sequenced sample was gamma-delta T cells from blood. The receptors come from a child younger than 10 born to a mother with Toxoplasma gondii infection during pregnancy, either congenitally infected or uninfected (not recorded which). Both conserved end residues are part of each CDR3. Each record gives: D gene, clone size, V gene, J gene, CDR3 protein, CDR3 DNA. The D gene is left open where the match is weak. Clone size, where shown, is once, few, many, or a class for clones that have expanded.

D gene: TRDD3; clone size: large; V gene: TRDV1; J gene: TRDJ2; CDR3 protein: CALGERVGGLLTAQLFF; CDR3 DNA: TGTGCTCTTGGGGAACGGGTCGGGGGATTATTGACAGCACAACTCTTCTTT
D gene: -; clone size: large; V gene: TRDV2; J gene: TRDJ1; CDR3 protein: CACDPIVGGLTDKLIF; CDR3 DNA: TGTGCCTGTGACCCGATCGTGGGGGGTCTCACCGATAAACTCATCTTT
D gene: TRDD3; clone size: large; V gene: TRDV2; J gene: TRDJ2; CDR3 protein: CACDTLGETAQLFF; CDR3 DNA: TGTGCCTGTGACACCCTGGGGGAGACAGCACAACTCTTCTTT
D gene: -; clone size: medium-sized; V gene: TRAV29/DV5; J gene: TRDJ1; CDR3 protein: CAATMYWRTDKLIF; CDR3 DNA: TGTGCAGCTACGATGTACTGGAGGACCGATAAACTCATCTTT
D gene: TRDD3; clone size: medium-sized; V gene: TRDV2; J gene: TRDJ3; CDR3 protein: CACDTWGIWDTRQMFF; CDR3 DNA: TGTGCCTGTGACACCTGGGGGATTTGGGACACCCGACAGATGTTTTTC
D gene: TRDD3; clone size: large; V gene: TRDV1; J gene: TRDJ1; CDR3 protein: CALGEIPLPTPLGDTRVPYTDKLIF; CDR3 DNA: TGTGCTCTTGGGGAAATCCCCCTTCCTACGCCACTGGGGGATACGCGGGTACCCTACACCGATAAACTCATCTTT
D gene: -; clone size: large; V gene: TRDV1; J gene: TRDJ3; CDR3 protein: CALGEGDGGLSSWDTRQMFF; CDR3 DNA: TGTGCTCTTGGGGAAGGGGATGGGGGGCTTAGCTCCTGGGACACCCGACAGATGTTTTTC
D gene: TRDD3; clone size: -; V gene: TRAV38-2/DV8; J gene: TRDJ1; CDR3 protein: CAYRSITTGGTKTDKLIF; CDR3 DNA: TGTGCTTATAGGAGTATAACTACTGGGGGGACCAAGACCGATAAACTCATCTTT
D gene: -; clone size: large; V gene: TRDV2; J gene: TRDJ1; CDR3 protein: CACDRYCTQNHTDKLIF; CDR3 DNA: TGTGCCTGTGACCGGTACTGTACCCAAAACCACACCGATAAACTCATCTTT
D gene: TRDD3; clone size: medium-sized; V gene: TRDV1; J gene: TRDJ4; CDR3 protein: CALGETLLGLRSHLTGETRPLIF; CDR3 DNA: TGTGCTCTTGGGGAAACTCTCCTTGGCCTACGTTCCCACCTTACTGGGGAGACCCGGCCCCTGATCTTT
D gene: TRDD3; clone size: large; V gene: TRDV1; J gene: TRDJ1; CDR3 protein: CALGESWGIIATDKLIF; CDR3 DNA: TGTGCTCTTGGGGAAAGCTGGGGGATAATAGCGACCGATAAACTCATCTTT
D gene: TRDD3; clone size: medium-sized; V gene: TRDV1; J gene: TRDJ1; CDR3 protein: CALGDRYLLPGGLYTDKLIF; CDR3 DNA: TGTGCTCTTGGGGACCGCTACCTCCTACCTGGGGGACTTTACACCGATAAACTCATCTTT
D gene: -; clone size: medium-sized; V gene: TRDV1; J gene: TRDJ1; CDR3 protein: CALGERPTGLGLRSTDKLIF; CDR3 DNA: TGTGCTCTTGGGGAACGTCCTACCGGTCTGGGGCTCAGGTCAACCGATAAACTCATCTTT
D gene: TRDD3; clone size: few; V gene: TRDV1; J gene: TRDJ1; CDR3 protein: CALGNATVLGDRTDKLIF; CDR3 DNA: TGTGCTCTTGGGAACGCCACTGTACTGGGGGATAGGACCGATAAACTCATCTTT
D gene: TRDD3; clone size: -; V gene: TRDV3; J gene: TRDJ3; CDR3 protein: CAFASGVPPSTGGCDSSWDTRQMFF; CDR3 DNA: TGTGCCTTCGCCTCCGGGGTCCCCCCCTCTACTGGGGGATGCGATAGCTCCTGGGACACCCGACAGATGTTTTTC
D gene: -; clone size: -; V gene: TRDV1; J gene: TRDJ2; CDR3 protein: CALGDDSMKGPGIPALTAQLFF; CDR3 DNA: TGTGCTCTTGGAGACGATTCAATGAAGGGCCCTGGGATTCCTGCTTTGACAGCACAACTCTTCTTT
D gene: TRDD3; clone size: large; V gene: TRDV1; J gene: TRDJ1; CDR3 protein: CALGPFFCTGGTRGKLIF; CDR3 DNA: TGTGCTCTTGGCCCCTTTTTCTGTACTGGGGGTACCCGGGGTAAACTCATCTTT
D gene: TRDD3; clone size: large; V gene: TRDV1; J gene: TRDJ1; CDR3 protein: CALGVFLAGIRYGESPTDKLIF; CDR3 DNA: TGTGCTCTTGGGGTCTTCCTAGCGGGGATACGATATGGAGAATCACCCACCGATAAACTCATCTTT
D gene: TRDD3; clone size: -; V gene: TRDV3; J gene: TRDJ1; CDR3 protein: CAFTVLGDPVPYTDKLIF; CDR3 DNA: TGTGCCTTCACCGTACTGGGGGACCCAGTCCCGTACACCGATAAACTCATCTTT
D gene: TRDD3; clone size: large; V gene: TRAV29/DV5; J gene: TRDJ1; CDR3 protein: CAASFAGIRGYTDKLIF; CDR3 DNA: TGTGCAGCAAGTTTTGCTGGGATACGAGGGTACACCGATAAACTCATCTTT
D gene: -; clone size: -; V gene: TRDV1; J gene: TRDJ1; CDR3 protein: CALGERGTTRLLERANKLIF; CDR3 DNA: TGTGCTCTTGGGGAACGAGGGACTACTCGGTTACTCGAACGAGCCAATAAACTCATCTTT
D gene: -; clone size: large; V gene: TRDV3; J gene: TRDJ1; CDR3 protein: CAFLYTDKLIF; CDR3 DNA: TGTGCCTTTCTATACACCGATAAACTCATCTTT
D gene: TRDD3; clone size: large; V gene: TRDV1; J gene: TRDJ1; CDR3 protein: CALGDVRTFPWGLYTDKLIF; CDR3 DNA: TGTGCTCTTGGGGATGTACGGACCTTTCCCTGGGGGCTGTACACCGATAAACTCATCTTT
D gene: TRDD3; clone size: hyperexpanded; V gene: TRAV29/DV5; J gene: TRDJ1; CDR3 protein: CAAALPVRNWGIRRADKLIF; CDR3 DNA: TGTGCAGCCGCGCTTCCGGTACGAAACTGGGGGATACGTAGGGCCGATAAACTCATCTTT
D gene: -; clone size: medium-sized; V gene: TRDV3; J gene: TRDJ1; CDR3 protein: CAFKGPLHTDKLIF; CDR3 DNA: TGTGCCTTTAAGGGGCCCCTGCACACCGATAAACTCATCTTT
D gene: TRDD3; clone size: -; V gene: TRDV1; J gene: TRDJ1; CDR3 protein: CALGERYWGIPTDKLIF; CDR3 DNA: TGTGCTCTTGGGGAACGATACTGGGGGATACCCACCGATAAACTCATCTTT
D gene: -; clone size: few; V gene: TRAV14/DV4; J gene: TRDJ1; CDR3 protein: CAMRARSRGDRSVKLIF; CDR3 DNA: TGTGCAATGAGGGCCCGCTCTCGTGGGGACCGAAGCGTTAAACTCATCTTT
D gene: TRDD3; clone size: -; V gene: TRDV2; J gene: TRDJ2; CDR3 protein: CACDTMGDTKTAQLFF; CDR3 DNA: TGTGCCTGTGACACAATGGGGGACACGAAGACAGCACAACTCTTCTTT
D gene: TRDD3; clone size: large; V gene: TRDV1; J gene: TRDJ1; CDR3 protein: CALGEKGPLNWGGRSYTDKLIF; CDR3 DNA: TGTGCTCTTGGGGAAAAAGGTCCTCTCAACTGGGGAGGGCGATCCTACACCGATAAACTCATCTTT
D gene: TRDD2; clone size: large; V gene: TRDV1; J gene: TRDJ1; CDR3 protein: CALGGEKPSYTFRTDKLIF; CDR3 DNA: TGTGCTCTTGGGGGGGAAAAGCCTTCCTACACCTTCAGGACCGATAAACTCATCTTT
D gene: TRDD3; clone size: large; V gene: TRDV2; J gene: TRDJ3; CDR3 protein: CACDILGDTSWDTRQMFF; CDR3 DNA: TGTGCCTGTGACATACTGGGGGATACTTCCTGGGACACCCGACAGATGTTTTTC
D gene: TRDD2; clone size: large; V gene: TRDV3; J gene: TRDJ1; CDR3 protein: CAFRSFLRRDSGGWTKLIF; CDR3 DNA: TGTGCCTTTAGGTCCTTCCTAAGACGGGATTCCGGGGGGTGGACGAAACTCATCTTT
D gene: TRDD3; clone size: hyperexpanded; V gene: TRDV1; J gene: TRDJ1; CDR3 protein: CALGRGSYLGALSPSTDKLIF; CDR3 DNA: TGTGCTCTTGGGCGGGGCTCTTATCTGGGGGCCCTGTCCCCTTCCACCGATAAACTCATCTTT
D gene: -; clone size: large; V gene: TRAV29/DV5; J gene: TRDJ1; CDR3 protein: CAASGTPGAVRPDKLIF; CDR3 DNA: TGTGCAGCAAGCGGTACTCCTGGCGCCGTCCGGCCCGATAAACTCATCTTT
D gene: -; clone size: -; V gene: TRAV29/DV5; J gene: TRDJ3; CDR3 protein: CSVLLCSKPTFLPFIGGSSWDTRQMFF; CDR3 DNA: -
D gene: TRDD3; clone size: large; V gene: TRDV2; J gene: TRDJ2; CDR3 protein: CACDTWGITAQLFF; CDR3 DNA: TGTGCCTGTGACACCTGGGGGATAACAGCACAACTCTTCTTT
D gene: TRDD3; clone size: -; V gene: TRDV2; J gene: TRDJ3; CDR3 protein: CACDAVLGDTGRSWDTRQMFF; CDR3 DNA: TGTGCCTGTGACGCCGTACTGGGGGATACCGGGCGCTCCTGGGACACCCGACAGATGTTTTTC
D gene: -; clone size: large; V gene: TRDV2; J gene: TRDJ1; CDR3 protein: CACDTWGTDKLIF; CDR3 DNA: TGTGCCTGTGACACCTGGGGGACCGATAAACTCATCTTT
D gene: TRDD3; clone size: large; V gene: TRDV1; J gene: TRDJ1; CDR3 protein: CALGEPRPPTGGYVKLIF; CDR3 DNA: TGTGCTCTTGGGGAACCCAGACCGCCGACTGGGGGATACGTGAAACTCATCTTT
D gene: -; clone size: large; V gene: TRDV3; J gene: TRDJ1; CDR3 protein: CASYLPTCVLGGTDKLIF; CDR3 DNA: TGTGCCTCTTACCTTCCTACGTGTGTACTGGGGGGTACCGATAAACTCATCTTT
D gene: TRDD3; clone size: medium-sized; V gene: TRDV2; J gene: TRDJ1; CDR3 protein: CACDTRDTNLLSFTDKLIF; CDR3 DNA: TGTGCCTGTGACACGAGGGATACGAACCTCTTGTCCTTTACCGATAAACTCATCTTT
D gene: TRDD3; clone size: large; V gene: TRAV38-2/DV8; J gene: TRDJ1; CDR3 protein: CAYRPARFFGWGIRMGGGADKLIF; CDR3 DNA: TGTGCTTATAGGCCAGCCCGTTTCTTCGGTTGGGGGATACGCATGGGAGGAGGCGCCGATAAACTCATCTTT
D gene: -; clone size: large; V gene: TRDV1; J gene: TRDJ2; CDR3 protein: CALGEGETYAGISGALTAQLFF; CDR3 DNA: TGTGCTCTTGGGGAAGGCGAAACCTACGCTGGGATTAGCGGGGCTTTGACAGCACAACTCTTCTTT